This T cell receptor (beta chain) was observed in a study of T cell repertoires in cytomegalovirus infection. Comments on this clonotype: Its matching antigen is unknown.

Germline values: CDR1 LNHDA, CDR2 SQIVND (reference sequence). Trimming removed 7 bases from V and 6 bases from J; junction bases left unmatched: 8. CDR3 length equals 13 residues. Study outcomes and limitations: Summed frequency of public TCR beta families distinguished CMV carriers with the relevant HLA. The study found HLA-C-restricted CMV-specific TCR beta clonotypes dominating the ex vivo response.

TCRdb re-called the reads with MiXCR, one entry per CDR3 protein. The repertoire includes about 900,000 distinct CDR3 sequences, 31% of them detected once, and 11% to 15% sits in the top ten. The rearrangement joins TRBV19 to TRBJ1-1; TRBD1 matches 7 bases. The input for sequencing was cultured CD8+ T cells from PBMCs, taken from culture after CMV antigen stimulation. This clonotype was sampled from a human donor in good health (CMV status not recorded). Some clones in this sample may be carry-over from other donors' samples. CDR3 nucleotides: TGTGCCAGTAAGGGGGCCAGAGGCGCTGAAGCTTTCTTT. Translated: CASKGARGAEAFF.